In this sample, the clone carrying this T cell receptor (beta chain) turned up many times. Using RNA transcripts as the source, TCR beta CDR3 regions were amplified. A set of HTBI primers served as the primers for a first-round RT-PCR of the TCR CDR3. TCRdb reanalysed the multiplex PCR reads using MiXCR and keeps one entry per CDR3 protein. Seen here are more than 350,000 distinct CDR3 sequences, approximately 14% observed once, and the top ten hold roughly a fifth. The source of the sample is a study of T cells in Graves' hyperthyroidism and ophthalmopathy. The clonotype originates from a woman aged 60 to 75 with Graves' ophthalmopathy. The sequenced sample consisted of blood.

The CDR3, as DNA: TGTGCCAGCAGCCAAGATCCCACAGGGGGAAGCGAAAAACTGTTTTTT. The encoded protein is CASSQDPTGGSEKLFF. V is TRBV3-1 and J is TRBJ1-4, with TRBD1 matching 8 bases. Germline assignment: CDR1 LGHDT and CDR2 YNNKEL (reference sequence). Trimming at V came to 0 bases and at J to 8 bases, leaving 8 bases not matched to a gene. This CDR3 has 16 amino acids.